This T cell receptor (beta chain) was recovered during a study of blood T cell repertoires in COVID-19. There are 14 residues in the CDR3. Looked up from germline, CDR1 is GTSNPN and CDR2 is SVGIG (reference sequence). With 2 bases removed from V and 5 bases from J, the gap between germline ends came to 10 bases. This table comes from immunoSEQ multiplex PCR, and its TCRdb copy is limited to in-frame clones, with some not included. Altogether about 110,000 clones are present, about 85% being singletons, with the ten largest covering around 5.5%. The rearrangement joins TRBV30 to TRBJ1-6, with D uncertain. Sequences were obtained from peripheral blood. This TCR was sampled from a woman aged 55-69 years with COVID-19, enrolled during active disease. CDR3 in amino acids: CAWSISSDNSPLHF. The DNA of the CDR3 is TGTGCCTGGAGTATTTCATCGGATAATTCACCCCTCCACTTT.